This TCR beta chain is drawn from a study of CD8 T cells in Susac syndrome. After extraction with the RNeasy kit, roughly 0.5 to 1 ug of the RNA was reverse transcribed using random hexamers. TCR beta CDR3 was amplified by immunoSEQ covering 54 Vbeta and 13 Jbeta. Each CDR3 protein gets one entry after TCRdb re-called the immunoSEQ multiplex PCR reads with MiXCR. The sample lists 70,000 to 100,000 distinct CDR3 sequences; about 96% were seen once. V dropped 3 bases and J dropped 7 bases, with 16 bases sitting between them. Per the germline V gene, CDR1 is SGHTS and CDR2 is YDEGEE. This CDR3 spans 14 amino acids.

V and J are TRBV5-8 and TRBJ2-5; no definite D call. The sample was CD8+ T cells from PBMCs. The sequence came from a human donor with Susac syndrome. The CDR3 loop reads CASSSDNPLGTQYF. The CDR3 DNA sequence: TGTGCCAGCAGCTCAGACAACCCGCTGGGGACCCAGTACTTC.